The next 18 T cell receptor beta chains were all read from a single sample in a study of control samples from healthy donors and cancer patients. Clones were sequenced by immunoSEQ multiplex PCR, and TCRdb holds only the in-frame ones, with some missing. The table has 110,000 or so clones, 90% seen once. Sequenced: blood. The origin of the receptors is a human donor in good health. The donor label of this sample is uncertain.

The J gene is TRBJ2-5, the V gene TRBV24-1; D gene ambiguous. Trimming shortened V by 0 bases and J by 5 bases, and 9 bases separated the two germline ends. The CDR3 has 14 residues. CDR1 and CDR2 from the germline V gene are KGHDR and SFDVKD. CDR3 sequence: CATSDLYSRETQYF. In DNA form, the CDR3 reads TGTGCCACCAGTGATTTGTATAGCCGGGAGACCCAGTACTTC.

CDR3 region: CSVVQGYEQYF. The DNA of the CDR3 is TGCAGCGTTGTTCAGGGTTACGAGCAGTACTTC. This chain connects TRBV29-1 to TRBJ2-7; TRBD1 might be the D (5 bases). Germline loops: CDR1 SQVTM, CDR2 ANQGSEA. Trimming cost V 4 bases and J 4 bases, with 8 bases left between them. The CDR3 covers 11 residues.

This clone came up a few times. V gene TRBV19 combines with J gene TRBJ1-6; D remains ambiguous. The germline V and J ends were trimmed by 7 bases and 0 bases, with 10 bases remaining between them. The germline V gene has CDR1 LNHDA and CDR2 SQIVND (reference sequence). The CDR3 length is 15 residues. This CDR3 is CASNLGSSYNSPLHF. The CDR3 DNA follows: TGTGCCAGTAACTTGGGGAGCTCCTATAATTCACCCCTCCACTTT.

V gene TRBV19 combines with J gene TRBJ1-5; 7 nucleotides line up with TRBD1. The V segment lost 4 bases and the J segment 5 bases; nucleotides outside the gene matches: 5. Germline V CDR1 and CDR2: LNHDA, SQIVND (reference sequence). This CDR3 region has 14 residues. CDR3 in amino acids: CASSKIDRDQPQHF. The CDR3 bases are TGTGCCAGTAGTAAGATAGACAGGGATCAGCCCCAGCATTTT.

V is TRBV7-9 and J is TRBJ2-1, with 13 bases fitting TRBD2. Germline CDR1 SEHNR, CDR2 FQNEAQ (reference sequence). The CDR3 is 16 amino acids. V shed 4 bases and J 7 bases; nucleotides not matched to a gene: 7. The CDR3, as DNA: TGTGCCAGCAGCTCAACTAGCGGGGGGGCTTGGAATGAGCAGTTCTTC. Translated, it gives CASSSTSGGAWNEQFF. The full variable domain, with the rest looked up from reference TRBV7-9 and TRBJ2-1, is DTGVSQNPRHKITKRGQNVTFRCDPISEHNRLYWYRQTLGQGPEFLTYFQNEAQLEKSRLLSDRFSAERPKGSFSTLEIQRTEQGDSAMYLCASSSTSGGAWNEQFFGPGTRLTVL.

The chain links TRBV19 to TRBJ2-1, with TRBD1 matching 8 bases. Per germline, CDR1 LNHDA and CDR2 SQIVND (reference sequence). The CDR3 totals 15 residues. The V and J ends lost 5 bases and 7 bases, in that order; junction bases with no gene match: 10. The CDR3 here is CASSSYGQGRNEQFF. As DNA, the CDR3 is TGTGCCAGTAGTTCTTATGGACAGGGACGAAATGAGCAGTTCTTC. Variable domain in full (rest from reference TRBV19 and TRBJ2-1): DGGITQSPKYLFRKEGQNVTLSCEQNLNHDAMYWYRQDPGQGLRLIYYSQIVNDFQKGDIAEGYSVSREKKESFPLTVTSAQKNPTAFYLCASSSYGQGRNEQFFGPGTRLTVL.

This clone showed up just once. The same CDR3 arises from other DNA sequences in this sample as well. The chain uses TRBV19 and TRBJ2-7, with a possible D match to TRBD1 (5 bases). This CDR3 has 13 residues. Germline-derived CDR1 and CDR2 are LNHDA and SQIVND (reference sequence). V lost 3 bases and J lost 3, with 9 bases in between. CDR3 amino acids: CASSMGQGYEQYF. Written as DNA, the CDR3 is TGTGCCAGTAGTATGGGGCAGGGCTACGAGCAGTACTTC.

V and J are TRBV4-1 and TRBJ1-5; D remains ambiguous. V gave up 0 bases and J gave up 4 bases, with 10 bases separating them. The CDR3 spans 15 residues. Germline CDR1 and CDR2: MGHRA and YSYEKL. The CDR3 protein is CASSQDRTANQPQHF. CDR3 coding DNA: TGCGCCAGCAGCCAAGATAGAACAGCAAATCAGCCCCAGCATTTT.

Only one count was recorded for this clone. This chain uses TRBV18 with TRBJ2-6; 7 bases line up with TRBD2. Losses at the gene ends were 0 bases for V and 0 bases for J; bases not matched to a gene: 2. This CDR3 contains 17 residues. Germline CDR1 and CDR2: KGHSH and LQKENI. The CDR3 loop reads CASSPPSGGSGANVLTF. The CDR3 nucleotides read TGTGCCAGCTCACCACCATCGGGAGGCTCTGGGGCCAACGTCCTGACTTTC. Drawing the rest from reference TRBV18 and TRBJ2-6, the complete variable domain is NAGVMQNPRHLVRRRGQEARLRCSPMKGHSHVYWYRQLPEEGLKFMVYLQKENIIDESGMPKERFSAEFPKEGPSILRIQQVVRGDSAAYFCASSPPSGGSGANVLTFGAGSRLTVL.

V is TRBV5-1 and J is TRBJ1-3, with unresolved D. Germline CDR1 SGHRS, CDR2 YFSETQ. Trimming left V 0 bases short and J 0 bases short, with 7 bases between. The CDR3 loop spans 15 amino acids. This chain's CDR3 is CASSLVGNSGNTIYF. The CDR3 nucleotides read TGCGCCAGCAGCTTGGTGGGGAACTCTGGAAACACCATATATTTT.

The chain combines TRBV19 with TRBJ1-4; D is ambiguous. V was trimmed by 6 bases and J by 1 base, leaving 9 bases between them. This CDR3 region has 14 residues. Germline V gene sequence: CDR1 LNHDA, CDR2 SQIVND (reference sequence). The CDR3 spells CASSDTLTNEKLFF. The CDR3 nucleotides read TGTGCCAGTAGCGACACTTTAACTAATGAAAAACTGTTTTTT.

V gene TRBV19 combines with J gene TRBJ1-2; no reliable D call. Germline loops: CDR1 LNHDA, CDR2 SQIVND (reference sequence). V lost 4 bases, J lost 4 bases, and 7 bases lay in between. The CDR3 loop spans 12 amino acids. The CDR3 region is CASSTRVYGYTF. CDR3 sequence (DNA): TGTGCCAGTAGTACGCGGGTCTATGGCTACACCTTC.

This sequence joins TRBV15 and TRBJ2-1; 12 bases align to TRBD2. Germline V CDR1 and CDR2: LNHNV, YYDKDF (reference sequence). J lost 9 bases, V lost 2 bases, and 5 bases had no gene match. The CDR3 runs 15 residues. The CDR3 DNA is TGTGCCACCAGCAGAACCGGGACTAGCGGGCGTGAGCAGTTCTTC. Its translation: CATSRTGTSGREQFF. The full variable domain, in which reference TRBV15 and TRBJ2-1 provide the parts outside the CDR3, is DAMVIQNPRYQVTQFGKPVTLSCSQTLNHNVMYWYQQKSSQAPKLLFHYYDKDFNNEADTPDNFQSRRPNTSFCFLDIRSPGLGDTAMYLCATSRTGTSGREQFFGPGTRLTVL.

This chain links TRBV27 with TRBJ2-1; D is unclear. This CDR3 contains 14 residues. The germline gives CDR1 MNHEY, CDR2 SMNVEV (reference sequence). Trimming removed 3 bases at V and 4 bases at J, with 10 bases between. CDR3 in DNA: TGTGCCAGCAGTTTCAGCGAATTGTACAATGAGCAGTTCTTC. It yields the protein CASSFSELYNEQFF.

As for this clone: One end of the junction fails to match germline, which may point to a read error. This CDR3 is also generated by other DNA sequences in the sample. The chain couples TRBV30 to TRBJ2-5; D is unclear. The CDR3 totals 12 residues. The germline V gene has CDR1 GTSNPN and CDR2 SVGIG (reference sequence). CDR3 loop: CAWSHLQETQYF. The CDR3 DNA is TGTGCTTGGAGTCACCTCCAAGAGACCCAGTACTTC.

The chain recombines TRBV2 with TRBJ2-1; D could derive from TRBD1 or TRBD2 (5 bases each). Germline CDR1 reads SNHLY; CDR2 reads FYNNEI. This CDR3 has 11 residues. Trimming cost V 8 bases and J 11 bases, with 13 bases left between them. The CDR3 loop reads CASGTALQQFF. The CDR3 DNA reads TGTGCCAGCGGGACGGCGCTACAGCAGTTCTTC.

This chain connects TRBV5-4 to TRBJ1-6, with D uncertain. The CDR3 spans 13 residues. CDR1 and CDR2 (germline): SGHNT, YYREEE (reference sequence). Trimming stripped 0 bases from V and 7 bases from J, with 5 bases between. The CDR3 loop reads CASSLVRNSPLHF. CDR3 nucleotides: TGTGCCAGCAGCTTGGTTCGGAATTCACCCCTCCACTTT.

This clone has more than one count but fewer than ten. CDR3 in amino acids: CASSPKTGFDTEAFF. CDR3 DNA: TGTGCCAGCTCACCTAAGACAGGGTTTGACACTGAAGCTTTCTTT. The rearrangement joins TRBV18 to TRBJ1-1, with 7 bases identical to TRBD1. This CDR3 is built from 15 residues. The germline V gene encodes CDR1 KGHSH and CDR2 LQKENI. The V and J ends lost 3 bases and 3 bases, in that order; junction bases with no gene match: 7.